This T cell receptor beta chain came from a study of T cell responses to AZD1222 COVID-19 vaccine. This clone was counted only a few times. The table came from immunoSEQ multiplex PCR; TCRdb's copy has only in-frame clones and leaves some out. The sample lists 90,000 to 120,000 clones; roughly nine tenths were seen once. The CDR3 is 17 residues long. Germline-derived CDR1 and CDR2 are SGHTA and FQGNSA. Trimming shortened V by 5 bases and J by 1 base, and 18 bases separated the two germline ends. The clonotype comes from an adult in good health. Sequences were derived from peripheral blood, sampled on day 0 of AZD1222 vaccination. The rearrangement joins TRBV7-2 to TRBJ1-3, with D possibly matching TRBD1 (5 bases). Here the CDR3 reads CASSLNRDSPSGNTIYF. The CDR3 DNA reads as TGTGCCAGCAGCCTCAACCGGGACTCACCTTCTGGAAACACCATATATTTT.